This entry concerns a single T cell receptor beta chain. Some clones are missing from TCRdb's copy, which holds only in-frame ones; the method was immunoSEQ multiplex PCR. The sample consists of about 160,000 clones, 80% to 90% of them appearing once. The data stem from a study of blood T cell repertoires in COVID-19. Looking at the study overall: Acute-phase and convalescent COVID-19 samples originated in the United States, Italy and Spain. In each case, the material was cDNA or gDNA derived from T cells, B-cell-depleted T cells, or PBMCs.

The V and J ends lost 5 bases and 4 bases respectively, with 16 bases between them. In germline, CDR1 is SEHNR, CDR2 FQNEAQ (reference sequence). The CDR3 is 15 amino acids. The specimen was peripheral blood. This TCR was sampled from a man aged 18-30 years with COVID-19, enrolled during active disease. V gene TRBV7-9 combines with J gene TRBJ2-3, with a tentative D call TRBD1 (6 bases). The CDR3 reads CASSPTGIGADTQYF. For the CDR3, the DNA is TGTGCCAGCAGCCCAACAGGGATAGGGGCAGATACGCAGTATTTT.